Listed below are T cell receptor beta chains from one sample, sequenced in a study of T cell repertoires in ileal Crohn's disease. Assay used: immunoSEQ multiplex PCR; TCRdb lists only in-frame clones, some missing. Of roughly 2,400 clones in the sample, 80% to 90% were seen once. Material for sequencing was ileal tissue. The receptors were sampled from an adult with Crohn's disease. Both conserved end residues are part of each CDR3. The order of the fields is CDR3 length, J gene, V gene, clone size, D gene, CDR3 DNA, CDR3 protein. The D gene is left open where the match is weak. Clone size is shown for a subset of rows, as once, few, many or a class of expanded clone.

15 TRBJ1-4 TRBV13 . TRBD1 TGTGCCAGCAGCACTTCGGACAGGGGTTTGGGAAAACTGTTTTTT CASSTSDRGLGKLFF
13 TRBJ2-1 TRBV7-3 . . TGTGCCAGCGGGGCTAGCGCTGACAATGAGCAGTTCTTC CASGASADNEQFF
15 TRBJ1-6 TRBV14 . . TGTGCCAGCAGCCAAGACTCCCGGGCGGATTCACCCCTCCACTTT CASSQDSRADSPLHF
15 TRBJ2-3 TRBV5-1 . TRBD1 TGCGCCAGCAGCTTGACGGGACAGGGCACAGATACGCAGTATTTT CASSLTGQGTDTQYF
13 TRBJ1-1 TRBV29-1 . . TGCAGCGTTAGAAACCAGGGGAACACTGAAGCTTTCTTT CSVRNQGNTEAFF
14 TRBJ2-5 TRBV30 few TRBD2 TGTGCCTGGAGTGGGACTAGACCCCAAGAGACCCAGTACTTC CAWSGTRPQETQYF
14 TRBJ2-4 TRBV7-2 . . TGTGCCAGCAGCTTAGCCCCAGCCAAAAACATTCAGTACTTC CASSLAPAKNIQYF
13 TRBJ2-7 TRBV7-3 . . TGTGCCAGCAGCTTAGGAAGATCCTACGAGCAGTACTTC CASSLGRSYEQYF
13 TRBJ1-1 TRBV29-1 . . TGCAGCGTCCGGACCGAGTGGTACACTGAAGCTTTCTTT CSVRTEWYTEAFF
13 TRBJ1-1 TRBV6-1 . . TGTGCCAGCACCTGGGGAAGGAACACTGAAGCTTTCTTT CASTWGRNTEAFF
12 TRBJ2-5 TRBV2 . . TGTGCCAGCATCCCGGTCCAAGAGACCCAGTACTTC CASIPVQETQYF
15 TRBJ2-3 TRBV9 . . TGTGCCAGCAGCGTAGAAAGCGGATACACAGATACGCAGTATTTT CASSVESGYTDTQYF
13 TRBJ1-1 TRBV7-9 few . TGTGCCAGCAGCTCCCTTAGTCCCACTGAAGCTTTCTTT CASSSLSPTEAFF
15 TRBJ2-2 TRBV5-1 . TRBD1 TGCGCCAGCAGCTTACAGGGGGCGTCCACCGGGGAGCTGTTTTTT CASSLQGASTGELFF
15 TRBJ2-1 TRBV2 . . TGTGCCAGCAGTGAAGCGAGGCAGGGTGGGAATGAGCAGTTCTTC CASSEARQGGNEQFF
15 TRBJ2-7 TRBV4-2 . TRBD2 TGTGCCAGCAGCCAAGGGCTAGCGGGAGCATACGAGCAGTACTTC CASSQGLAGAYEQYF
14 TRBJ2-5 TRBV5-4 . . TGTGCCAGCAGTTCAAACACCGGGGTGGAGACCCAGTACTTC CASSSNTGVETQYF
14 TRBJ1-5 TRBV7-9 . TRBD1 TGTGCCAGCAGCGCGCAGACAGGGGGTCAGCCCCAGCATTTT CASSAQTGGQPQHF
15 TRBJ2-1 TRBV5-8 once . TGTGCCAGCAGCCGGGGGCTACGCGGGAACAATGAGCAGTTCTTC CASSRGLRGNNEQFF
14 TRBJ1-1 TRBV18 . . TGTGCCAGCTCACCTCAAAATTGGAACACTGAAGCTTTCTTT CASSPQNWNTEAFF
13 TRBJ1-3 TRBV6-5 . . TGTGCCAGCAGTTACAACTCTGGAAACACCATATATTTT CASSYNSGNTIYF
13 TRBJ1-3 TRBV10-3 . . TGTGCCACCCGGGACGGAGAAAAGAGGACCATATATTTT CATRDGEKRTIYF
14 TRBJ2-2 TRBV6-5 . TRBD2 TGTGCCAGCACGACTCCAGGGAGGGCCGGGGAGCTGTTTTTT CASTTPGRAGELFF
14 TRBJ2-7 TRBV9 . TRBD2 TGTGCCAGCAGCGTCGGGAGGGCCGGGTACGAGCAGTACTTC CASSVGRAGYEQYF
15 TRBJ2-7 TRBV7-9 . TRBD1 TGTGCCAGCAGCGCAGAGGGGGCGCGGACCTACGAGCAGTACTTC CASSAEGARTYEQYF
13 TRBJ2-7 TRBV7-8 once . TGTGCCAGCAGCCCAGGGACGGGCTACGAGCAGTACTTC CASSPGTGYEQYF
14 TRBJ1-4 TRBV19 . . TGTGCCAGTAAGGGAGGTGGGACTAATGAAAAACTGTTTTTT CASKGGGTNEKLFF
12 TRBJ1-1 TRBV6-6 . . TGTGCCAGCAGTAGGGTAAGCACTGAAGCTTTCTTT CASSRVSTEAFF
13 TRBJ1-5 TRBV5-4 . . TGTGCCAGCAGCCGGGGAAGCAATCAGCCCCAGCATTTT CASSRGSNQPQHF
18 TRBJ2-3 TRBV25-1 . . TGTGCCAGCAGTGAAAGCGGTGGGGGCGTGGGGCGGACAGATACGCAGTATTTT CASSESGGGVGRTDTQYF
14 TRBJ1-4 TRBV7-9 . . TGTGCCAGCAGCTTCAGCGGGCTGAATGAAAAACTGTTTTTT CASSFSGLNEKLFF
16 TRBJ1-5 TRBV4-1 . . TGCGCCAGCAGCCAAAAAGCCGGGACACAAGATCAGCCCCAGCATTTT CASSQKAGTQDQPQHF